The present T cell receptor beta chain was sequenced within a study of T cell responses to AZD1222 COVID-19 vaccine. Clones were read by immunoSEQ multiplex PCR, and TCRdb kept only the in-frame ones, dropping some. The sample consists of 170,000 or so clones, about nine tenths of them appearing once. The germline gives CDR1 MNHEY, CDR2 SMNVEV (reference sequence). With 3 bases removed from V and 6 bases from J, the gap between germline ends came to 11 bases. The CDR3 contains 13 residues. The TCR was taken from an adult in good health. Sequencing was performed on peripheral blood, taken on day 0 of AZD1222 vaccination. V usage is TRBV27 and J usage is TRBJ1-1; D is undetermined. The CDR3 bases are TGTGCCAGCAGTTTTGAAGGGTCTGCTGAAGCTTTCTTT. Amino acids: CASSFEGSAEAFF.